Listed below are T cell receptor beta chains from one sample, sequenced in a study of blood T cell repertoires in COVID-19. Profiling relied on immunoSEQ multiplex PCR, and the TCRdb table lists in-frame clones only, not all of them. The table has more than 45,000 clones, around nine tenths seen once. The sample comprised peripheral blood. These receptors all stem from a woman aged 55-70 years with COVID-19, enrolled during active disease. The CDR3 runs from the conserved cysteine through the conserved F or W. The order of the fields is D gene, V gene, J gene, clone size, CDR3 length, CDR3 DNA, CDR3 protein. The D gene is left open where the match is weak. Clone size is shown for a subset of rows, as once, few, many or a class of expanded clone.

d_call: NA
v_call: TRBV7-2
j_call: TRBJ2-7
clone_size: NA
cdr3_length: 16
cdr3_nt: TGTGCCAGCAGCACCACGAGTTTGCTACCCCACTACGAGCAGTACTTC
cdr3_aa: CASSTTSLLPHYEQYF

d_call: NA
v_call: TRBV6-5
j_call: TRBJ2-7
clone_size: once
cdr3_length: 14
cdr3_nt: TGTGCCAGCTGGAGGCAGACCTTGAGGGACGAGCAGTACTTC
cdr3_aa: CASWRQTLRDEQYF

d_call: TRBD1
v_call: TRBV7-9
j_call: TRBJ1-2
clone_size: NA
cdr3_length: 15
cdr3_nt: TGTGCCAGCAGCCCGACAGGGGGCGCACCTTATGGCTACACCTTC
cdr3_aa: CASSPTGGAPYGYTF

d_call: NA
v_call: TRBV27
j_call: TRBJ1-1
clone_size: NA
cdr3_length: 13
cdr3_nt: TGTGCCAGCAGTTTAGGTATGGGAGGTAAAGCTTTCTTT
cdr3_aa: CASSLGMGGKAFF

d_call: NA
v_call: TRBV28
j_call: TRBJ2-6
clone_size: NA
cdr3_length: 15
cdr3_nt: TGTGCCAGCAGTTTTCACAGGGTTGGGGCCAACGTCCTGACTTTC
cdr3_aa: CASSFHRVGANVLTF

d_call: TRBD1
v_call: TRBV6-5
j_call: TRBJ2-1
clone_size: NA
cdr3_length: 15
cdr3_nt: TGTGCCAGCAGTTACTCAGGGACAGGGGGCAATGAGCAGTTCTTC
cdr3_aa: CASSYSGTGGNEQFF

d_call: NA
v_call: TRBV19
j_call: TRBJ1-5
clone_size: NA
cdr3_length: 12
cdr3_nt: TGTGCCAGTAGCTCAGGGGAACAGCCCCAGCATTTT
cdr3_aa: CASSSGEQPQHF

d_call: TRBD1
v_call: TRBV5-4
j_call: TRBJ2-3
clone_size: NA
cdr3_length: 14
cdr3_nt: TGTGCCAGCAGGTCGGGACAGGGCAGGGAAACGCAGTATTTT
cdr3_aa: CASRSGQGRETQYF

d_call: NA
v_call: TRBV5-5
j_call: TRBJ2-3
clone_size: NA
cdr3_length: 14
cdr3_nt: TGTGCCAGCAGCTCTGGCGGCAACACAGATACGCAGTATTTT
cdr3_aa: CASSSGGNTDTQYF

d_call: NA
v_call: TRBV7-2
j_call: TRBJ1-3
clone_size: NA
cdr3_length: 17
cdr3_nt: TGTGCCAGCAGCCAAAAGGGAGGGTTGAGCTCTGGAAACACCATATATTTT
cdr3_aa: CASSQKGGLSSGNTIYF

d_call: TRBD1
v_call: TRBV10-3
j_call: TRBJ1-5
clone_size: NA
cdr3_length: 15
cdr3_nt: TGTGCCATCAGCCCTGGGACAGGGAGCAATCAGCCCCAGCATTTT
cdr3_aa: CAISPGTGSNQPQHF

d_call: NA
v_call: TRBV27
j_call: TRBJ2-1
clone_size: NA
cdr3_length: 15
cdr3_nt: TGTGCCAGCACGCGAAGGGGCTCTGCCTACAATGAGCAGTTCTTC
cdr3_aa: CASTRRGSAYNEQFF

d_call: NA
v_call: TRBV28
j_call: TRBJ1-2
clone_size: once
cdr3_length: 17
cdr3_nt: TGTGCCAGCGGGATAGGGACCGGGGGGAGTTCTAACTATGGCTACACCTTC
cdr3_aa: CASGIGTGGSSNYGYTF

d_call: TRBD1
v_call: TRBV4-1
j_call: TRBJ1-4
clone_size: NA
cdr3_length: 15
cdr3_nt: TGCGCCAGCAGCTACAGGGGGATTGAAAATGAAAAACTGTTTTTT
cdr3_aa: CASSYRGIENEKLFF

d_call: TRBD2
v_call: TRBV4-2
j_call: TRBJ2-1
clone_size: NA
cdr3_length: 15
cdr3_nt: TGTGCCAGCAGCCGGCCGGGACTAGCGGAAAATGAGCAGTTCTTC
cdr3_aa: CASSRPGLAENEQFF

d_call: NA
v_call: TRBV30
j_call: TRBJ1-3
clone_size: NA
cdr3_length: 16
cdr3_nt: TGTGCCTTCGGCCCCCGGGACACTAGCTCTGGAAACACCATATATTTT
cdr3_aa: CAFGPRDTSSGNTIYF

d_call: TRBD1
v_call: TRBV19
j_call: TRBJ1-2
clone_size: NA
cdr3_length: 16
cdr3_nt: TGTGCCAGTAGTATCCAAAGAGCGGACAGGGACACTGGCTACACCTTC
cdr3_aa: CASSIQRADRDTGYTF

d_call: NA
v_call: TRBV2
j_call: TRBJ1-5
clone_size: NA
cdr3_length: 14
cdr3_nt: TGTGCCAGCAGTGAGTTCCGGGGCAATCAGCCCCAGCATTTT
cdr3_aa: CASSEFRGNQPQHF

d_call: TRBD1
v_call: TRBV11-3
j_call: TRBJ2-7
clone_size: once
cdr3_length: 16
cdr3_nt: TGTGCCAGCAGCTTAGAAGGGCCGGGACAGGGGTACGAGCAGTACTTC
cdr3_aa: CASSLEGPGQGYEQYF

d_call: NA
v_call: TRBV5-1
j_call: TRBJ1-1
clone_size: NA
cdr3_length: 13
cdr3_nt: TGCGCCAGCAGCTTGCAGGGAAACACTGAAGCTTTCTTT
cdr3_aa: CASSLQGNTEAFF

d_call: TRBD2
v_call: TRBV6-5
j_call: TRBJ2-3
clone_size: NA
cdr3_length: 15
cdr3_nt: TGTGCCACCTTGCGGGAGGGAATGTGGTTAGATACGCAGTATTTT
cdr3_aa: CATLREGMWLDTQYF

d_call: NA
v_call: TRBV6-5
j_call: TRBJ1-4
clone_size: NA
cdr3_length: 13
cdr3_nt: TGTGCCAGCAAGACACTTCCTAATGAAAAACTGTTTTTT
cdr3_aa: CASKTLPNEKLFF

d_call: NA
v_call: TRBV2
j_call: TRBJ1-6
clone_size: NA
cdr3_length: 12
cdr3_nt: TGTGCCAGCAGCCTACAGAATTCACCCCTCCACTTT
cdr3_aa: CASSLQNSPLHF

d_call: NA
v_call: TRBV11-3
j_call: TRBJ2-1
clone_size: NA
cdr3_length: 11
cdr3_nt: TGTGCCAGCAGCTACAACAATGAGCAGTTCTTC
cdr3_aa: CASSYNNEQFF

d_call: TRBD1
v_call: TRBV5-5
j_call: TRBJ1-5
clone_size: NA
cdr3_length: 19
cdr3_nt: TGTGCCAGCGCCTGGGCGCCGGGACAGGGGTTTAATAGCAATCAGCCCCAGCATTTT
cdr3_aa: CASAWAPGQGFNSNQPQHF

d_call: NA
v_call: TRBV19
j_call: TRBJ2-1
clone_size: NA
cdr3_length: 13
cdr3_nt: TGTGCCAGCCGAATAGCGGTGAACAATGAGCAGTTCTTC
cdr3_aa: CASRIAVNNEQFF

d_call: TRBD2
v_call: TRBV7-9
j_call: TRBJ2-1
clone_size: NA
cdr3_length: 15
cdr3_nt: TGTGCCAGCAGCCAAGCGGGAGCTTCCTACAATGAGCAGTTCTTC
cdr3_aa: CASSQAGASYNEQFF

d_call: NA
v_call: TRBV4-1
j_call: TRBJ2-6
clone_size: few
cdr3_length: 16
cdr3_nt: TGCGCCAGCAGCCGTCAGACTCAGACTGGGGCCAACGTCCTGACTTTC
cdr3_aa: CASSRQTQTGANVLTF

d_call: TRBD2
v_call: TRBV29-1
j_call: TRBJ2-1
clone_size: NA
cdr3_length: 21
cdr3_nt: TGCAGCGTTGAAGATCTTCCAGGGACTAGCGGGAGGGGAAGCTCCTACAATGAGCAGTTCTTC
cdr3_aa: CSVEDLPGTSGRGSSYNEQFF

d_call: NA
v_call: TRBV9
j_call: TRBJ1-1
clone_size: NA
cdr3_length: 15
cdr3_nt: TGTGCCAGCAGCGTAAGCGCGGATTTTGGCACTGAAGCTTTCTTT
cdr3_aa: CASSVSADFGTEAFF

d_call: TRBD1
v_call: TRBV30
j_call: TRBJ2-5
clone_size: NA
cdr3_length: 13
cdr3_nt: TGTGCCTGGAGGACAGGGGGCCAAGAGACCCAGTACTTC
cdr3_aa: CAWRTGGQETQYF

d_call: TRBD2
v_call: TRBV11-2
j_call: TRBJ2-5
clone_size: NA
cdr3_length: 17
cdr3_nt: TGTGCCAGCAGCCGGGGGCAGGGAGCGGGAGGTCGGGAGACCCAGTACTTC
cdr3_aa: CASSRGQGAGGRETQYF

d_call: NA
v_call: TRBV19
j_call: TRBJ2-1
clone_size: NA
cdr3_length: 14
cdr3_nt: TGTGCCAGTAGTATCAGGCCAAACTACAATGAGCAGTTCTTC
cdr3_aa: CASSIRPNYNEQFF

d_call: NA
v_call: TRBV20-1
j_call: TRBJ2-7
clone_size: NA
cdr3_length: 15
cdr3_nt: TGCAGTGCTAGTTCTCCAGGGACAACCTATCACGAGCAGTACTTC
cdr3_aa: CSASSPGTTYHEQYF

d_call: NA
v_call: TRBV7-9
j_call: TRBJ1-1
clone_size: once
cdr3_length: 16
cdr3_nt: TGTGCCAGCAGCCTCCTGACGGGATGGACGAACACTGAAGCTTTCTTT
cdr3_aa: CASSLLTGWTNTEAFF

d_call: NA
v_call: TRBV3-1/TRBV3-2
j_call: TRBJ1-1
clone_size: NA
cdr3_length: 14
cdr3_nt: TGTGCCAGCAGCCAAGGACAGCTAAACACTGAAGCTTTCTTT
cdr3_aa: CASSQGQLNTEAFF

d_call: TRBD2
v_call: TRBV7-2
j_call: TRBJ2-5
clone_size: NA
cdr3_length: 16
cdr3_nt: TGTGCCAGCAGCGCTCGACTAGCGGGAGGTACGGAGACCCAGTACTTC
cdr3_aa: CASSARLAGGTETQYF

d_call: NA
v_call: TRBV6-1
j_call: TRBJ2-3
clone_size: NA
cdr3_length: 15
cdr3_nt: TGTGCCAGCAGTGAGGGGCAGGGGATCGGAGATACGCAGTATTTT
cdr3_aa: CASSEGQGIGDTQYF

d_call: TRBD2
v_call: TRBV2
j_call: TRBJ2-4
clone_size: few
cdr3_length: 19
cdr3_nt: TGTGCCAGCAGTGAAGCGATAGCGGGAGGGCAAGTAGCCAAAAACATTCAGTACTTC
cdr3_aa: CASSEAIAGGQVAKNIQYF

d_call: TRBD2
v_call: TRBV30
j_call: TRBJ2-1
clone_size: NA
cdr3_length: 15
cdr3_nt: TGTGCCTGGAGTCCCCTAGCGGGCGGCTACAATGAGCAGTTCTTC
cdr3_aa: CAWSPLAGGYNEQFF

d_call: NA
v_call: TRBV6-1
j_call: TRBJ2-1
clone_size: NA
cdr3_length: 15
cdr3_nt: TGTGCCAGCAGTGAGAATCTACAGGGAATCAATGAGCAGTTCTTC
cdr3_aa: CASSENLQGINEQFF

d_call: TRBD2
v_call: TRBV5-1
j_call: TRBJ2-3
clone_size: NA
cdr3_length: 14
cdr3_nt: TGCGCCAGCCGCCAGCGGGAGGAGACAGATACGCAGTATTTT
cdr3_aa: CASRQREETDTQYF

d_call: NA
v_call: TRBV6-6
j_call: TRBJ1-6
clone_size: NA
cdr3_length: 15
cdr3_nt: TGTGCCAGCAGCCTTGGGAACAGGGTGAATTCACCCCTCCACTTT
cdr3_aa: CASSLGNRVNSPLHF

d_call: TRBD2
v_call: TRBV3-1/TRBV3-2
j_call: TRBJ2-1
clone_size: NA
cdr3_length: 14
cdr3_nt: TGTGCCAGCAGCCTGGGACTAGCGGGCAATGAGCAGTTCTTC
cdr3_aa: CASSLGLAGNEQFF

d_call: NA
v_call: TRBV11-3
j_call: TRBJ1-1
clone_size: NA
cdr3_length: 14
cdr3_nt: TGTGCCAGCAGCCCCGCGGGGAGGAACACTGAAGCTTTCTTT
cdr3_aa: CASSPAGRNTEAFF

d_call: NA
v_call: TRBV13
j_call: TRBJ2-7
clone_size: NA
cdr3_length: 13
cdr3_nt: TGTGCCAGCAGCTTTCGGGTGGTTGCCGAGCAGTACTTC
cdr3_aa: CASSFRVVAEQYF